This TCR beta chain was identified in a study of control samples from healthy donors and cancer patients. The method was immunoSEQ multiplex PCR; TCRdb's version includes in-frame clones alone and lacks a portion of them. This sample has 150,000 to 200,000 clones, with 95% to 96% found just once. The CDR3 length is 15 residues. V was shortened by 7 bases and J by 3 bases, with 16 bases between the two germline ends. Germline CDR1 is MDHEN and CDR2 is SYDVKM. The clonotype was recovered from a woman in her 30s in good health. This chain links TRBV28 with TRBJ2-1, with D perhaps given as TRBD1 or TRBD2 (5 bases each). Source material: blood. CDR3 protein: CASITGASSYNEQFF. The DNA for the CDR3 is TGTGCCAGCATCACAGGAGCTAGCAGCTACAATGAGCAGTTCTTC.